This T cell receptor (beta chain) was recovered during a study of blood T cells in healthy people across ages. Findings and limits, study-wide: Among T cells, TCR beta diversity per million cells dropped roughly linearly as age rose.

This clonotype has more than one count but fewer than ten. Its specificity is unknown. Ranging in age from about 6 to 95, the donors were healthy Caucasian individuals from Russia. Researchers isolated at least 6.5 million PBMCs per sample. Germline-derived CDR1 and CDR2 are MGHRA and YSYEKL. V lost 3 bases to trimming and J lost 4 bases, with 18 bases between them. CDR3 length equals 16 residues. The second PCR ran roughly 6 to 11 cycles with a sample-barcoded 5' primer and J-beta primers. Each cDNA molecule was tagged by a template-switch adaptor with 12 random nucleotides. TCRdb independently ran MiXCR on the 5' RACE reads; one entry per CDR3 protein. The sample includes about 670,000 distinct CDR3 sequences, around 43% of them seen just once.

Sequencing was done on a sample of blood. The source is a man older than 75 in good health. V is TRBV4-1 and J is TRBJ1-2, with D possibly matching TRBD1 (5 bases). The CDR3: CASSQDRGRLPYGYTF. DNA for the CDR3: TGCGCCAGCAGCCAGGATCGGGGCAGGCTCCCCTATGGCTACACCTTC.